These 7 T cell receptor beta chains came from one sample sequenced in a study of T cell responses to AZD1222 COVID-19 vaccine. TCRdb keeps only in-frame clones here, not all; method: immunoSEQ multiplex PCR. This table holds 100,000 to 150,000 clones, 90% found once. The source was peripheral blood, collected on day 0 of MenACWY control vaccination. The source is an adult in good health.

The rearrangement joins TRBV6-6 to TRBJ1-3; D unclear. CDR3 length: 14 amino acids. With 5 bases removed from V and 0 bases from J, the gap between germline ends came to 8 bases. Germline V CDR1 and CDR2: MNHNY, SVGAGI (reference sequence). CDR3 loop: CASSGHNSGNTIYF. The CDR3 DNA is TGTGCCAGCAGTGGGCACAACTCTGGAAACACCATATATTTT.

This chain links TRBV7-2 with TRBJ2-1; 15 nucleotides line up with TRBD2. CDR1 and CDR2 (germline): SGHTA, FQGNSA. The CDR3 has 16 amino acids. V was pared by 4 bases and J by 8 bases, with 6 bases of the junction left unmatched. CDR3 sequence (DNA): TGTGCCAGCAGCTCTACCGGGACTAGCGGGGGGTATGAGCAGTTCTTC. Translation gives CASSSTGTSGGYEQFF. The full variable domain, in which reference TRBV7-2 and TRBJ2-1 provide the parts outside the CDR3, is GAGVSQSPSNKVTEKGKDVELRCDPISGHTALYWYRQSLGQGLEFLIYFQGNSAPDKSGLPSDRFSAERTGGSVSTLTIQRTQQEDSAVYLCASSSTGTSGGYEQFFGPGTRLTVL.

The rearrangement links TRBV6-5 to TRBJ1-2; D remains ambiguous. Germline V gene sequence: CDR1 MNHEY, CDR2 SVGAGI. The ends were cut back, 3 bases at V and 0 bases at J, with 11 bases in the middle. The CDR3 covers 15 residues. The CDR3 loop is CASSYSRVANYGYTF. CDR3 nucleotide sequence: TGTGCCAGCAGTTATTCACGGGTAGCTAACTATGGCTACACCTTC.

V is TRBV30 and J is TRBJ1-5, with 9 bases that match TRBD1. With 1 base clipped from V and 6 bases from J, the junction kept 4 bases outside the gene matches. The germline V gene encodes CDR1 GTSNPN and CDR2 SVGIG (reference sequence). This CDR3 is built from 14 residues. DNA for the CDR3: TGTGCCTGGAGTGAAGGACAGGGGTTTCAGCCCCAGCATTTT. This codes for CAWSEGQGFQPQHF.

The chain's CDR3 is CATSRFTGGNQPQHF. The DNA of the CDR3 is TGTGCCACCAGCAGATTTACAGGGGGCAATCAGCCCCAGCATTTT. The genes are TRBV15 and TRBJ1-5; 7 bases match TRBD1. With 2 bases clipped from V and 2 bases from J, the junction kept 3 bases outside the gene matches. Germline-derived CDR1 and CDR2 are LNHNV and YYDKDF (reference sequence). This CDR3 is built from 15 residues. Based on the CDR3 plus reference TRBV15 and TRBJ1-5, the full variable domain is DAMVIQNPRYQVTQFGKPVTLSCSQTLNHNVMYWYQQKSSQAPKLLFHYYDKDFNNEADTPDNFQSRRPNTSFCFLDIRSPGLGDTAMYLCATSRFTGGNQPQHFGDGTRLSIL.

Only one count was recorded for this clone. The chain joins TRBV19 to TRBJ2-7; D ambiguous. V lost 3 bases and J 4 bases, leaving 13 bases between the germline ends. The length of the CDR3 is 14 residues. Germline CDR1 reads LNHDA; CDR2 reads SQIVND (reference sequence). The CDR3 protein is CASSIQQSSYEQYF. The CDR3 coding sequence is TGTGCCAGTAGTATCCAGCAGAGTTCTTACGAGCAGTACTTC.

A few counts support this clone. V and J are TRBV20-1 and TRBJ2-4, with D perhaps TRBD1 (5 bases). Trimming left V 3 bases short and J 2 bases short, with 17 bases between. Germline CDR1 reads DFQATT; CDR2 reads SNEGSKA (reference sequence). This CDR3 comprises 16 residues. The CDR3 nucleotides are TGCAGTGCTAGTGCGGACACCCTCGGTTCCAAAAACATTCAGTACTTC. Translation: CSASADTLGSKNIQYF.